The subject of this entry is one TCR beta chain. Authors' data handling: Estimation of nucleated cell counts was performed using reference gene primer amplification. Some clones are missing from TCRdb's copy, which holds only in-frame ones; the method was immunoSEQ multiplex PCR. The DNA gave D and trimming, while V, J and clone size come from that table. The profile shows around 150,000 clones, 70% to 85% of them singletons. V was pared by 0 bases and J by 4 bases, with 6 bases between. The CDR3 is made up of 13 amino acids. Per germline, CDR1 LGHNA and CDR2 YSLEER. The data derive from a study of blood T cell repertoires in COVID-19. On the study more broadly: COVID-19 samples, acute and convalescent, were from the United States, Italy and Spain. The analysed material was cDNA or gDNA that came from T cells, B-cell-depleted T cells, or PBMCs.

The gene calls are TRBV4-3 and TRBJ1-1, with no clear D. This TCR derives from a woman of 80 years or more with acute or convalescent COVID-19. Sequences were obtained from peripheral blood. CDR3 residues: CASSQEFGTEAFF. The DNA of the CDR3 is TGCGCCAGCAGCCAAGAGTTCGGCACTGAAGCTTTCTTT.